This T cell receptor (beta chain) was obtained from a study of vaccination effects on CD4 cells after COVID-19. The CDR3 is 17 residues long. Trimming left V 1 base short and J 0 bases short, with 12 bases between. Germline lookup yields CDR1 LGHNA and CDR2 YSLEER. Scientists isolated CD4+ T cells after a roughly 10-day culture period ended. None of these healthy vaccinees had been infected with SARS-CoV-2 before vaccination. Sequencing used immunoSEQ multiplex PCR; TCRdb keeps in-frame clones, though not all of them. This table has about 50,000 clones, 60% to 85% appearing once. About this clone itself: Antigen specificity is unknown.

The TCR comes from a human donor who received a COVID-19 vaccine. The V gene is TRBV4-3, the J gene TRBJ2-2; TRBD1 is a possible D gene (5 bases). This specimen was CD4+ T cells from PBMCs cultured without peptide, taken before COVID-19 vaccination. Here the CDR3 reads CASSQVKGAANTGELFF. The CDR3 region has the DNA TGCGCCAGCAGCCAAGTGAAAGGGGCCGCGAACACCGGGGAGCTGTTTTTT.